The rows below give T cell receptor beta chains drawn from one sample of a study of blood T cell repertoires in COVID-19. Sequencing used immunoSEQ multiplex PCR; TCRdb keeps in-frame clones, though not all of them. The data contain under 200,000 clones, 60% to 85% of them singletons. Sequences were obtained from peripheral blood. The source is a man aged 60 to 69 with active or convalescent COVID-19. CDR3s include the opening cysteine and the closing phenylalanine or tryptophan. Fields, in order: D gene, V gene, clone size, J gene, CDR3 DNA, CDR3 protein. The D gene is left open where the match is weak. Clone size, where shown, is once, few, many, or a class for clones that have expanded.

>TRBD1|TRBV4-3|NA|TRBJ2-7
TGCGCCAGCAGCCAAGTGGGGCCCGGGACAGGGGGCTACGAGCAGTACTTC
CASSQVGPGTGGYEQYF
>TRBD1|TRBV18|NA|TRBJ1-2
TGTGCCAGCTCACCACCTGCCAGGGGGCGGAACTATGGCTACACCTTC
CASSPPARGRNYGYTF
>TRBD2|TRBV6-5|once|TRBJ2-7
TGTGCCAGCAGTACCGGGACTAAGAACTACGAGCAGTACTTC
CASSTGTKNYEQYF
>NA|TRBV19|NA|TRBJ1-5
TGTGCCAGTAGTATTAAGGGGGTTGGGCAGCCCCAGCATTTT
CASSIKGVGQPQHF
>NA|TRBV10-3|NA|TRBJ1-2
TGTGCCATCAGTGACTCCCAAGCGGGGGGACGAGCTAACTATGGCTACACCTTC
CAISDSQAGGRANYGYTF
>TRBD2|TRBV28|few|TRBJ2-3
TGTGCCAGCAGTGGGACTAGCGGGAGAGATACGCAGTATTTT
CASSGTSGRDTQYF
>NA|TRBV7-2|NA|TRBJ1-6
TGTGCCAGCAGCTTAGCTGGGCAGGGGCGGTCACCCCTCCACTTT
CASSLAGQGRSPLHF
>NA|TRBV7-8|NA|TRBJ2-7
TGTGCCAGCAGCCGAGGGGCAGGTTATGGGTACGAGCAGTACTTC
CASSRGAGYGYEQYF
>NA|TRBV27|NA|TRBJ1-6
TGTGCCAGCAGTCAGCAGGGGAGAAATTCACCCCTCCACTTT
CASSQQGRNSPLHF
>TRBD2|TRBV7-2|NA|TRBJ2-1
TGTGCCAGCAGCCAGTCCGGGACTAGGTGGGGTGAAAATGAGCAGTTCTTC
CASSQSGTRWGENEQFF
>TRBD1|TRBV27|NA|TRBJ2-5
TGTGCCAGTGCGAGGGGGCTAGGGGCCCAGTACTTC
CASARGLGAQYF
>TRBD1|TRBV27|NA|TRBJ2-1
TGTGCCAGCAGTTTCCGGGACAGGGACGGAGGCGAGCAGTTCTTC
CASSFRDRDGGEQFF
>TRBD2|TRBV9|NA|TRBJ2-2
TGTGCCAGCAGCCTTAGCGGGAGCGTCGTCGGGGAGCTGTTTTTT
CASSLSGSVVGELFF
>NA|TRBV5-1|NA|TRBJ2-6
TGCGCCAGCAGCTTTTCCCAGAACTCTGGGGCCAACGTCCTGACTTTC
CASSFSQNSGANVLTF
>NA|TRBV5-6|few|TRBJ1-1
TGTGCCAGCAGCGTCCAGAACACTGAAGCTTTCTTT
CASSVQNTEAFF
>NA|TRBV6-2/TRBV6-3|NA|TRBJ2-5
TGTGCCAGCAGTATGGGGGCGAAAGAGACCCAGTACTTC
CASSMGAKETQYF
>NA|TRBV12-5|NA|TRBJ2-5
TGTGCTAGTGGTTTGGCAGGGGGGACAGAGACCCAGTACTTC
CASGLAGGTETQYF
>TRBD2|TRBV5-1|NA|TRBJ2-7
TGCGCCAGCAGCTTGGCCGGGAGGGCCTACGAGCAGTACTTC
CASSLAGRAYEQYF
>TRBD2|TRBV4-3|NA|TRBJ2-5
TGCGCCAGCAGCCAGGGGGAGGGGCTGAGGGAGACCCAGTACTTC
CASSQGEGLRETQYF
>NA|TRBV24-1|once|TRBJ2-5
TGTGCCACCAGTGACCAACGGACAGTCGAGCAAGAGACCCAGTACTTC
CATSDQRTVEQETQYF
>TRBD1|TRBV27|NA|TRBJ1-2
TGTGCCAGCAGTCCCAAGGGGGCAGACCCTAACTATGGCTACACCTTC
CASSPKGADPNYGYTF
>NA|TRBV3-1/TRBV3-2|NA|TRBJ2-3
TGTGCCAGCAGCCAAGAGACGGCGGGGACAGATACGCAGTATTTT
CASSQETAGTDTQYF
>NA|TRBV29-1|NA|TRBJ1-1
TGCAGCGTTGAAGGGCAGGGAGGCCTGAACACTGAAGCTTTCTTT
CSVEGQGGLNTEAFF